A single sample is the source of the 29 T cell receptor beta chains below, sequenced in a study of blood T cell repertoires in COVID-19. Profiled with immunoSEQ multiplex PCR; TCRdb holds only in-frame clones, not every one. The sample shows over 250,000 clones, 65% to 90% of them seen only once. Material: peripheral blood. These receptors came from a middle-aged man with active or convalescent COVID-19.

V is TRBV10-2 and J is TRBJ1-1, with D unresolved. Germline loops: CDR1 WSHSY, CDR2 SAAADI. The V and J ends lost 6 bases and 1 base respectively, with 12 bases between them. The CDR3 spans 14 residues. CDR3 nucleotides: TGCGCCAGCAGGGCCCAGGAAGGGAACACTGAAGCTTTCTTT. Translated, it gives CASRAQEGNTEAFF.

This chain links TRBV18 with TRBJ2-1; 9 nucleotides match TRBD2. Trimming at V came to 6 bases and at J to 3 bases, leaving 9 bases not matched to a gene. In germline, CDR1 is KGHSH, CDR2 LQKENI. This CDR3 contains 16 residues. The CDR3 spells CASSSSGNVVYNEQFF. The CDR3 DNA reads as TGTGCCAGCTCCTCTAGCGGGAACGTAGTCTACAATGAGCAGTTCTTC.

The CDR3 sequence: CASSDPRSHEQFF. CDR3 nucleotides: TGTGCCAGCAGCGACCCTAGATCCCATGAGCAGTTCTTC. This sequence joins TRBV2 and TRBJ2-1; D call uncertain. CDR3 length: 13 residues. Germline V gene lookup returns CDR1 SNHLY and CDR2 FYNNEI. V was shortened by 6 bases and J by 8 bases, with 14 bases between the two germline ends.

V and J are TRBV6-5 and TRBJ2-7, with D perhaps TRBD1 (6 bases). The germline gives CDR1 MNHEY, CDR2 SVGAGI. The CDR3 contains 14 residues. The V and J ends lost 6 bases and 2 bases respectively, with 14 bases between them. The CDR3 region is CASRPDRRAYEQYF. As DNA, the CDR3 is TGTGCCAGCAGGCCTGACAGGAGAGCCTACGAGCAGTACTTC.

V and J are TRBV11-2 and TRBJ2-7; 7 bases agree with TRBD2. CDR1 is SGHAT, CDR2 FQNNGV, per germline. Germline trimming cut 5 bases from V and 3 bases from J; bases unmatched to any gene: 13. This CDR3 contains 16 residues. The CDR3 sequence: CASSPTSAYHLYEQYF. DNA for the CDR3: TGTGCCAGCAGCCCAACTAGCGCCTACCACCTCTACGAGCAGTACTTC.

This clone appeared a few times. DNA for the CDR3: TGTGCCAGCTCAGCTGGACAGAGCTACGAGCAGTACTTC. It translates to CASSAGQSYEQYF. The rearrangement joins TRBV18 to TRBJ2-7, with TRBD1 as a possible D gene (6 bases). V dropped 5 bases and J dropped 3 bases, with 11 bases sitting between them. Germline V lookup: CDR1 KGHSH, CDR2 LQKENI. The CDR3 totals 13 residues.

The rearrangement uses TRBV27 and TRBJ1-2; possible D gene TRBD1, 6 bases. The CDR3 runs to 12 residues. V was trimmed by 5 bases and J by 13 bases, leaving 17 bases between them. The V gene's germline CDR1 is MNHEY and CDR2 SMNVEV (reference sequence). The CDR3 region is CASSPREGGITF. In DNA form, the CDR3 reads TGTGCCAGCAGTCCCCGCGAGGGGGGGATCACCTTC.

The chain links TRBV6-5 to TRBJ2-7; TRBD1 aligns across 9 bases. Losses at the gene ends were 0 bases for V and 1 base for J; bases not matched to a gene: 4. This CDR3 is built from 16 residues. The germline gives CDR1 MNHEY, CDR2 SVGAGI. Here the CDR3 DNA reads TGTGCCAGCAGTTACTCCGTGGGACAGGGATCCTACGAGCAGTACTTC. It is translated as CASSYSVGQGSYEQYF.

This clone was detected once. The chain employs TRBV25-1 and TRBJ1-1, with 8 bases lining up with TRBD1. Losses at the gene ends were 3 bases for V and 8 bases for J; bases not matched to a gene: 8. The germline gives CDR1 MGHDK, CDR2 SYGVNS. The CDR3 has 14 amino acids. The CDR3, as DNA: TGTGCCAGCAGTGAGTCAACCAGGGGGCGGGAAGCTTTCTTT. Its translation: CASSESTRGREAFF. Complete variable domain (other parts from reference TRBV25-1 and TRBJ1-1): EADIYQTPRYLVIGTGKKITLECSQTMGHDKMYWYQQDPGMELHLIHYSYGVNSTEKGDLSSESTVSRIRTEHFPLTLESARPSHTSQYLCASSESTRGREAFFGQGTRLTVV.

This sequence joins TRBV6-2 or TRBV6-3 and TRBJ2-1; D unresolved. Germline V gives CDR1 MNHEY, CDR2 SVGEGT. Trimming left V 6 bases short and J 9 bases short, with 15 bases between. The CDR3 is 13 amino acids. CDR3 residues: CASSGYSQREQFF. CDR3 bases: TGTGCCAGCAGCGGGTATAGCCAGCGTGAGCAGTTCTTC.

The CDR3 reads CASSRDSNSPLHF. The CDR3 coding sequence is TGTGCCAGCTCACGGGACAGTAATTCACCCCTCCACTTT. V and J are TRBV18 and TRBJ1-6; 7 positions match TRBD1. V dropped 4 bases and J dropped 6; count of bases not matched to a gene: 0. Germline CDR1 and CDR2: KGHSH and LQKENI. The CDR3 extends over 13 amino acids. The whole variable domain, remainder taken from reference TRBV18 and TRBJ1-6, is NAGVMQNPRHLVRRRGQEARLRCSPMKGHSHVYWYRQLPEEGLKFMVYLQKENIIDESGMPKERFSAEFPKEGPSILRIQQVVRGDSAAYFCASSRDSNSPLHFGNGTRLTVT.

Comments on this clone: The sample contains more than one DNA sequence encoding this CDR3. The chain couples TRBV18 to TRBJ1-6; 10 bases align to TRBD1. Looked up from germline, CDR1 is KGHSH and CDR2 is LQKENI. The CDR3 has 14 amino acids. J gave up 7 bases and V 6 bases, and 3 bases lay outside the gene matches. DNA for the CDR3: TGTGCCAGCTCGCCGGGACAGGGGAATTCACCCCTCCACTTT. It is translated as CASSPGQGNSPLHF.

CDR3 nucleotides: TGTGCCAGCTCCCCGGACAGAAACGAGCAGTACTTC. Its protein product is CASSPDRNEQYF. The V call is TRBV18, the J call TRBJ2-7; TRBD1 is a possible D gene (6 bases). Germline values: CDR1 KGHSH, CDR2 LQKENI. The CDR3 has 12 residues. V gave up 6 bases and J gave up 5 bases, with 11 bases separating them. The entire variable domain, with the rest obtained from reference TRBV18 and TRBJ2-7, is as follows: NAGVMQNPRHLVRRRGQEARLRCSPMKGHSHVYWYRQLPEEGLKFMVYLQKENIIDESGMPKERFSAEFPKEGPSILRIQQVVRGDSAAYFCASSPDRNEQYFGPGTRLTVT.

The rearrangement joins TRBV11-2 to TRBJ1-3; the D gene is possibly TRBD1 (6 bases). This CDR3 is built from 16 residues. Trimming shortened V by 1 base and J by 1 base, and 11 bases separated the two germline ends. CDR1 is SGHAT and CDR2 is FQNNGV in the germline V gene. CDR3 DNA: TGTGCCAGCAGCTTAGGGCAGGGGATATCTGGAAACACCATATATTTT. Its translation is CASSLGQGISGNTIYF.

The V gene is TRBV5-4, the J gene TRBJ2-5, with D hard to call. V was pared by 8 bases and J by 4 bases, with 6 bases between. Germline lookup yields CDR1 SGHNT and CDR2 YYREEE (reference sequence). The CDR3 is made up of 10 amino acids. The CDR3 loop reads CASLRETQYF. For the CDR3, the DNA is TGTGCCAGTCTACGAGAGACCCAGTACTTC. The full variable domain, completed using reference TRBV5-4 and TRBJ2-5, is ETGVTQSPTHLIKTRGQQVTLRCSSQSGHNTVSWYQQALGQGPQFIFQYYREEENGRGNFPPRFSGLQFPNYSSELNVNALELDDSALYLCASLRETQYFGPGTRLLVL.

The J gene is TRBJ2-2, the V gene TRBV30; tentative D call: TRBD2 (6 bases). Trimming left V 2 bases short and J 8 bases short, with 18 bases between. Germline CDR1 GTSNPN, CDR2 SVGIG (reference sequence). The CDR3 loop spans 15 amino acids. The CDR3: CAWSFRGTSKGELFF. In DNA, the CDR3 is TGTGCCTGGAGTTTCCGCGGGACCTCGAAGGGGGAGCTGTTTTTT.

This clone was observed a few times. The J gene is TRBJ1-4, the V gene TRBV6-6; no clear D gene. The germline gives CDR1 MNHNY, CDR2 SVGAGI (reference sequence). The CDR3 totals 14 residues. V lost 3 bases, J lost 8 bases, and 13 bases lay in between. The CDR3 DNA sequence: TGTGCCAGCAGTTATGGGGATGGCGGGGAAAAACTGTTTTTT. Its protein is CASSYGDGGEKLFF.

V usage is TRBV14 and J usage is TRBJ1-4; D unresolved. Trimming cost V 4 bases and J 4 bases, with 4 bases left between them. Per the germline V gene, CDR1 is SGHDN and CDR2 is FVKESK. There are 12 residues in the CDR3. CDR3 sequence (DNA): TGTGCCAGCAGCCCCCATAATGAAAAACTGTTTTTT. Its protein is CASSPHNEKLFF.

The J gene is TRBJ2-7, the V gene TRBV30, with a weak D call TRBD1 (6 bases). CDR3 size: 12 residues. The germline V gene encodes CDR1 GTSNPN and CDR2 SVGIG (reference sequence). Trimming cost V 2 bases and J 4 bases, with 9 bases left between them. Here the CDR3 DNA reads TGTGCCTGGAGTCACGACAGGTACGAGCAGTACTTC. Translating gives CAWSHDRYEQYF.

This sequence joins TRBV5-5 and TRBJ1-4, with 10 bases identical to TRBD1. The CDR3 has 17 amino acids. V shed 3 bases, J shed 4 bases, and the junction held 9 bases outside the gene matches. Germline loops: CDR1 SGHKS, CDR2 YYEKEE (reference sequence). Here the CDR3 reads CASSSGQGIGLNEKLFF. Written as DNA, the CDR3 is TGTGCCAGCAGCTCGGGACAGGGGATCGGCCTTAATGAAAAACTGTTTTTT.

This clone was counted once. The chain joins TRBV5-1 to TRBJ1-2; D gene uncertain. The CDR3 length is 15 residues. From germline, CDR1 is SGHRS and CDR2 YFSETQ. V lost 0 bases, J lost 7 bases, and 16 bases lay in between. CDR3 DNA: TGCGCCAGCAGCTTGGCGATGGTGGGCCAGAGTGGCTACACCTTC. Translating it yields CASSLAMVGQSGYTF.

The J gene is TRBJ1-1, the V gene TRBV6-5; D unresolved. Trimming left V 5 bases short and J 0 bases short, with 10 bases between. Germline-derived CDR1 and CDR2 are MNHEY and SVGAGI. CDR3 length: 14 amino acids. DNA for the CDR3: TGTGCCAGCAGTCAGAACAATCTGAACACTGAAGCTTTCTTT. Residues: CASSQNNLNTEAFF.

The J gene is TRBJ2-5, the V gene TRBV12-5; D gene uncertain. CDR1 and CDR2 from the germline V gene are LGHNT and FRNRAP. This CDR3 region has 14 residues. V lost 9 bases to trimming and J lost 0 bases, with 14 bases between them. This CDR3 reads CARRRFKYQETQYF. The DNA of the CDR3 is TGTGCTAGGAGGCGGTTCAAGTACCAAGAGACCCAGTACTTC.

This clone was observed many times. The chain joins TRBV7-2 to TRBJ2-7; 14 bases fit TRBD2. V lost 5 bases to trimming and J lost 8 bases; unmatched junction nucleotides: 11. Looked up from germline, CDR1 is SGHTA and CDR2 is FQGNSA. The CDR3 has 16 amino acids. The CDR3 nucleotides are TGTGCCAGCAGCCTAGAAGGGACTAGCGGGAGAAATAAGCAGTACTTC. Translating it yields CASSLEGTSGRNKQYF.

This clone was counted a single time. The V call is TRBV12-3 or TRBV12-4, the J call TRBJ2-7; D not certain. This CDR3 has 13 residues. V was pared by 5 bases and J by 6 bases, with 14 bases between. CDR3 sequence (DNA): TGTGCCAGCAGTACAACACAGCTGACCGAGCAGTACTTC. Its protein product is CASSTTQLTEQYF.

A single count supports this clone. The chain combines TRBV10-1 with TRBJ2-7; TRBD2 matches at 11 bases. The CDR3 contains 16 residues. CDR1 WNHNN and CDR2 SYGVQD come from the germline V gene (reference sequence). V gave up 6 bases and J gave up 6 bases; unmatched junction bases: 13. The CDR3 nucleotides read TGCGCCAGCAGCCGTGGTACTAGCGGGAGCTGGAGCGAGCAGTACTTC. It yields the protein CASSRGTSGSWSEQYF.

A few counts support this clone. The J gene is TRBJ2-1, the V gene TRBV7-6; TRBD2 agrees at 9 bases. Germline V gene lookup returns CDR1 SGHVS and CDR2 FNYEAQ. The J segment lost 6 bases and the V segment lost 5 bases, leaving 8 bases of the junction unmatched. The CDR3 runs to 15 residues. CDR3 region: CASSIGTSIVNEQFF. The CDR3 nucleotides are TGTGCCAGCAGCATTGGGACTAGCATCGTCAATGAGCAGTTCTTC. The whole variable domain, remainder taken from reference TRBV7-6 and TRBJ2-1, is GAGVSQSPRYKVTKRGQDVALRCDPISGHVSLYWYRQALGQGPEFLTYFNYEAQQDKSGLPNDRFSAERPEGSISTLTIQRTEQRDSAMYRCASSIGTSIVNEQFFGPGTRLTVL.

This chain connects TRBV6-5 to TRBJ1-5; 9 bases align to TRBD1. J gave up 4 bases and V 8 bases, and 6 bases lay outside the gene matches. CDR1 MNHEY and CDR2 SVGAGI come from the germline V gene. This CDR3 is 14 amino acids long. As DNA, the CDR3 is TGTGCCAGCTGCTGGGACAGGGTAAATCAGCCCCAGCATTTT. Translation gives CASCWDRVNQPQHF.

V gene TRBV15 combines with J gene TRBJ2-2; tentatively, D is TRBD1 (6 bases). The germline V gene has CDR1 LNHNV and CDR2 YYDKDF (reference sequence). The V end was cut by 1 base, the J end by 7 bases, with 10 bases between. CDR3 length equals 14 residues. This CDR3 reads CATSRVGGIGELFF. The DNA of the CDR3 is TGTGCCACCAGCAGAGTAGGGGGAATCGGGGAGCTGTTTTTT. Complete variable domain (other parts from reference TRBV15 and TRBJ2-2): DAMVIQNPRYQVTQFGKPVTLSCSQTLNHNVMYWYQQKSSQAPKLLFHYYDKDFNNEADTPDNFQSRRPNTSFCFLDIRSPGLGDTAMYLCATSRVGGIGELFFGEGSRLTVL.